This T cell receptor (beta chain) is from a study of response to subunit inactivated influenza vaccine. Overall study findings and caveats: There was a suggestion from the authors that each seasonal influenza vaccination recruits few new T cells.

The CDR3 is 14 amino acids. Germline CDR1 MRHNA, CDR2 SNTAGT. With 7 bases removed from V and 4 bases from J, the gap between germline ends came to 14 bases. TCRdb used MiXCR to reprocess the RT-PCR reads, holding one entry per CDR3 protein. The sample records around 580,000 distinct CDR3 sequences, about 15% being singletons. This clonotype was seen a few times. The antigen is unknown. The chain couples TRBV6-4 to TRBJ1-5, with D possibly being TRBD1 (6 bases). This material consisted of PBMCs from blood, taken about 11 days after vaccination. The TCR was taken from a man aged 50 or older who received an inactivated influenza vaccine. The CDR3 nucleotides read TGTGCCAGCAACAACAGGGTTTTTAATCAGCCCCAGCATTTT. Its translation is CASNNRVFNQPQHF.